The entry below describes one T cell receptor (beta chain). Its antigen is as yet unknown. This entry is derived from a study of OX40 agonist ivuxolimab in advanced cancers. General study results and limits: Clonal expansion among partial responders at 0.1-3.0 mg/kg ranked near the lowest. The study observed clonal expansion of CD4+ and CD8+ blood T cells by week 6 at 0.1 to 3.0 mg/kg. The authors did not determine the antigen specificity of the expanded peripheral T cells.

People who had autoimmune disease history or systemic immunosuppression were excluded. Germline CDR1 reads MGHDK; CDR2 reads SYGVNS. This CDR3 is built from 14 residues. Trimming at V came to 4 bases and at J to 6 bases, leaving 6 bases not matched to a gene. TCRdb's table, derived via immunoSEQ multiplex PCR, lists solely in-frame clones and lacks some. The profile shows roughly 23,000 clones, 80% to 90% of them singletons. This chain joins TRBV25-1 and TRBJ1-2; the match to TRBD1 covers 9 bases. Sequenced material: CD4+ or CD8+ T cells sorted from blood, taken in a trial of the OX40 agonist ivuxolimab. This TCR derives from an adult with an advanced solid tumor such as melanoma, head and neck, liver or kidney cancer. For the CDR3, the DNA is TGTGCCAGCAGTGGGACAGGGGATTTGGATGGCTACACCTTC. Protein sequence: CASSGTGDLDGYTF.